A selection of T cell receptor beta chains follows, all from one sample in a study of shared clonotypes between healthy human individuals. Clones were read by immunoSEQ multiplex PCR, and TCRdb kept only the in-frame ones, dropping some. The sample lists some 580,000 clones, about 98% occurring once. The sequencing sample was made of naive CD8+ T cells sorted from blood. These receptor sequences come from a man in his thirties or forties in good health. CDR3s include the opening cysteine and the closing phenylalanine or tryptophan. The order of the fields is V gene, clone size, J gene, D gene, CDR3 DNA, CDR3 protein. D genes are given only for firm matches. Only some rows state a clone size, as once, few, many or a class for expanded clones.

>TRBV5-1|-|TRBJ2-7|TRBD2
TGCGCCAGCCAGGAAACTAGCGGAGCCTACGAGCAGTACTTC
CASQETSGAYEQYF
>TRBV7-2|-|TRBJ1-1|-
TGTGCCAGCAGCTCCCCCGGGGAGAACACTGAAGCTTTCTTT
CASSSPGENTEAFF
>TRBV9|-|TRBJ1-2|-
TGTGCCAGCAGCGCCGGACAGTTAGGCTACACCTTC
CASSAGQLGYTF
>TRBV7-9|-|TRBJ2-1|TRBD1
TGTGCCAGCAGCTTACCCAGGACAGGGCACAATGAGCAGTTCTTC
CASSLPRTGHNEQFF
>TRBV27|-|TRBJ1-2|TRBD1
TGTGCCAGCAGGACAGGGGGGTATGGCTACACCTTC
CASRTGGYGYTF
>TRBV7-8|-|TRBJ2-1|-
TGTGCCAGCACCCCGGAGGGCGGATCCTACAATGAGCAGTTCTTC
CASTPEGGSYNEQFF
>TRBV2|-|TRBJ2-7|-
TGTGCCAGCAGTGAATCGGGACTCTATTCCTACGAGCAGTACTTC
CASSESGLYSYEQYF
>TRBV11-2|-|TRBJ2-7|-
TGTGCCAGCAGCTTAGATTATCGAGGCAGGGCCTACGAGCAGTACTTC
CASSLDYRGRAYEQYF
>TRBV11-2|few|TRBJ2-1|TRBD2
TGTGCCAGCAGCCCAGCGACGGCGGGAGGGAGGAATGAGCAGTTCTTC
CASSPATAGGRNEQFF
>TRBV7-9|-|TRBJ1-3|-
TGTGCCAGCAGCCACGACGGACCATCTGGAAACACCATATATTTT
CASSHDGPSGNTIYF
>TRBV7-9|-|TRBJ2-1|TRBD2
TGTGCCAGCAGCCCCCGGTCCAGCGGGAGTAATGAGCAGTTCTTC
CASSPRSSGSNEQFF